This T cell receptor (beta chain) is drawn from a study of T cells expressing NK-cell markers (dated by TCRdb to between 2020 and 2021). About the study as a whole: In sorted CD3+CD56+NKG2C+, CD3+CD56+NKG2C- and CD3+CD56-NKG2C+ T-cell subsets from several donors, TCR beta-chain repertoires were profiled. Randomly selected healthy volunteers, three men and five women, were used as the eight sequenced donors. Sequencing of the libraries produced 2 x 150 bp reads on Illumina HiSeq 2000/2500, MiSeq or NextSeq. Among the eight sequenced donors, seven were HCMV-seropositive and one was HCMV-seronegative. The investigation overall reported the following: Those dominant clonotypes were again the most abundant among CD3+CD56-NKG2C+ cells in several donors, at roughly 28.3-65%. Whether the expanded NKG2C-expressing T cell clones were specific for HCMV antigens was left unclear. In six donors, the dominant CD3+CD56+NKG2C+ clonotypes ranked among the top 10 CD8+ clonotypes, making up roughly 1.0-7.0% of CD8+ T cells.

Sequenced using an Illumina HiSeq 2000. TCR beta cDNA libraries were prepared using 5'RACE template switching, which introduced a universal primer site and unique molecular identifiers. cDNA synthesis was primed from the TCR beta constant segment and was followed by two successive PCR amplification steps. Concerning the study's data processing: Reads were demultiplexed and grouped by UMI with MIGEC, and clonotypes were assembled and quantified with MiTCR. To exclude erroneous sequences, any TCR cDNA sequence not supported by at least two reads was discarded. The tcR package was used for downstream repertoire analysis, and clonotypes were matched between fractions using CDR3 nucleotide sequence together with V segment. VDJmatch was used to annotate antigen specificity against VDJdb, with one amino acid substitution in CDR3 permitted. The reads were reprocessed in TCRdb, with one entry per CDR3 protein sequence and no accompanying DNA. TCRdb assigned the V and J calls; the authors' analysis was not used. For this sample, the table gives 200,000 to 300,000 distinct CDR3 sequences. The top ten constitute around 0.4% of the sample.

In the case of this clonotype: Its antigen is not yet known.

From its cysteine to its phenylalanine, the CDR3 spans 14 amino acids. The nucleotide record is missing. The CDR1 and CDR2 encoded by the germline V gene are MNHNS and SASEGT. A commercial ELISA kit detecting HCMV-specific IgG in serum was used to determine HCMV serostatus. Ficoll density gradient centrifugation was used to isolate peripheral blood mononuclear cells from blood. The clonotype originates from a man between 18 and 29 years old in good health. Donor details come from another sample of the same person, matched by shared clones. The rearrangement joined TRBV6-1 to TRBJ2-4; lacking DNA, the TRBD2 call made by TCRdb goes unchecked. Sequenced material: blood T cells: a sorted CD56 or NKG2C T cell subset, CD4+ or CD8+ T cells, or bulk PBMC T cells (not recorded which). The CDR3 corresponds to CASSAQAGSNIQYF.